These 7 T cell receptor beta chains originate from one sample sequenced in a study of cytomegalovirus exposure and HLA in healthy donors. It was with 60 Vbeta and 13 Jbeta primers that the PCR ran. The table came from immunoSEQ multiplex PCR; TCRdb's copy has only in-frame clones and leaves some out. The sample lists roughly 150,000 clones, 60% to 85% occurring once. The sequencing input was PBMCs. The receptors stem from a man aged 50-59 years in good health and CMV-seropositive.

This clone has only a few counts. This sequence joins TRBV28 and TRBJ1-6; D is unclear. The V gene lost 7 bases and the J gene lost 14 bases, with 15 bases spanning the gap. The CDR3 runs 12 residues. Germline V gene data show CDR1 as MDHEN and CDR2 as SYDVKM. CDR3 sequence reads: CASTNPRGSLHF. In DNA form, the CDR3 reads TGTGCCAGCACCAATCCCCGGGGTTCCCTCCACTTT. The full variable domain, with the rest looked up from reference TRBV28 and TRBJ1-6, is DVKVTQSSRYLVKRTGEKVFLECVQDMDHENMFWYRQDPGLGLRLIYFSYDVKMKEKGDIPEGYSVSREKKERFSLILESASTNQTSMYLCASTNPRGSLHFGNGTRLTVT.

As concerns this clone: One junction end does not reproduce the germline sequence, and a read error may be involved. CDR3 residues: CASSLVGTFVF. CDR3 DNA sequence: TGTGCCAGCAGCTTAGTGGGGACATTTGTCTTT. The chain couples TRBV7-9 to TRBJ1-1; D perhaps matches TRBD1 (6 bases). The CDR3 contains 11 residues. Germline CDR1 SEHNR, CDR2 FQNEAQ (reference sequence).

The V and J genes are TRBV5-4 and TRBJ1-1; unclear D gene. Germline V gene data show CDR1 as SGHNT and CDR2 as YYREEE (reference sequence). This CDR3 has 14 residues. V was cut by 0 bases and J by 3 bases, with 9 bases left in between. The CDR3: CASSLEIAYTEAFF. CDR3 sequence (DNA): TGTGCCAGCAGCTTGGAGATAGCTTACACTGAAGCTTTCTTT.

The chain recombines TRBV29-1 with TRBJ2-1, with TRBD2 matching 10 bases. CDR1 and CDR2 (germline): SQVTM, ANQGSEA. The V segment lost 7 bases and the J segment 5 bases; nucleotides outside the gene matches: 8. There are 14 residues in the CDR3. The CDR3, as DNA: TGCAGCGCTTCCCGGACTAGCGGAAACAATGAGCAGTTCTTC. Translation gives CSASRTSGNNEQFF.

The genes are TRBV19 and TRBJ2-7; the D gene is possibly TRBD1 (6 bases). Germline CDR1 reads LNHDA; CDR2 reads SQIVND (reference sequence). There are 15 residues in the CDR3. Trimming took off 7 bases at V and 3 bases at J, with 19 bases between the two ends. Here the CDR3 DNA reads TGTGCCAGTAAGAGGGACACCGGATCATTCTACGAGCAGTACTTC. Translation gives CASKRDTGSFYEQYF.

The rearrangement links TRBV18 to TRBJ1-5, with D hard to call. This CDR3 spans 15 amino acids. From germline, CDR1 is KGHSH and CDR2 LQKENI. V was shortened by 0 bases and J by 4 bases, with 10 bases between the two germline ends. CDR3 amino acids: CASSPPGGVNQPQHF. The CDR3 DNA sequence: TGTGCCAGCTCACCACCGGGCGGGGTTAATCAGCCCCAGCATTTT.

This chain links TRBV7-8 with TRBJ2-3; weak D call: TRBD1 (6 bases). Trimming shortened V by 1 base and J by 5 bases, and 7 bases separated the two germline ends. Looked up from germline, CDR1 is SGHVS and CDR2 is FQNEAQ. The CDR3 has 13 amino acids. DNA for the CDR3: TGTGCCAGCAGCTTAGACAGGGAAGATACGCAGTATTTT. Amino acid sequence: CASSLDREDTQYF.